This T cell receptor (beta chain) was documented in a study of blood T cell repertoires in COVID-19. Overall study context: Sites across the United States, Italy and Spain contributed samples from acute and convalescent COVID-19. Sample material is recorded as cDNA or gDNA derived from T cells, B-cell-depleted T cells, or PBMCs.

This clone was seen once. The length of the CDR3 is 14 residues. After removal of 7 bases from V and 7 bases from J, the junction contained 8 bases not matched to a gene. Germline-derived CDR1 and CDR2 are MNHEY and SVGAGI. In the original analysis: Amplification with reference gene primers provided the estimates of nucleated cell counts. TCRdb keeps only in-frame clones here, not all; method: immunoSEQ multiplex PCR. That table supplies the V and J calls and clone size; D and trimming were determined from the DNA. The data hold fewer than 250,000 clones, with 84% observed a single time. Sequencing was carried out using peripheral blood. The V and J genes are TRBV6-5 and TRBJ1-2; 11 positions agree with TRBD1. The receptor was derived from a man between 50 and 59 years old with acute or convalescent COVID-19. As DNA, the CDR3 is TGTGCCAGCACCGTGGACAGGGGGCCCGGTGGCTACACCTTC. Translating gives CASTVDRGPGGYTF.